A selection of T cell receptor beta chains follows, all from one sample in a study of cytomegalovirus exposure and HLA in healthy donors. The assay was immunoSEQ multiplex PCR, and TCRdb's table has in-frame clones only and misses some. The sample consists of approximately 150,000 clones, 75% to 80% of them appearing once. Sequenced sample: PBMCs. Receptors were obtained from a female donor in good health and CMV-seronegative. Both conserved end residues are part of each CDR3. Each record gives: D gene, J gene, clone size, V gene, CDR3 protein, CDR3 DNA. The D gene is left open where the match is weak. Not every row has a clone size; where given, it reads once, few, many or a size class.

- TRBJ2-7 - TRBV19 CASSIRAGRGQYF TGTGCCAGTAGTATCCGGGCAGGGCGCGGGCAGTACTTC
- TRBJ1-5 - TRBV10-2 CATAPGSNQPQHF TGCGCCACCGCGCCCGGTAGCAATCAGCCCCAGCATTTT
- TRBJ1-1 few TRBV4-2 CASSQAGGGRGRTEAFF TGTGCCAGCAGCCAAGCCGGCGGGGGAAGGGGAAGAACTGAAGCTTTCTTT
TRBD1 TRBJ1-1 - TRBV6-1 CASSEADRAEAFF TGTGCCAGCAGTGAAGCCGACAGGGCTGAAGCTTTCTTT
- TRBJ1-3 few TRBV6-4 CASSVNAGVDTIYF TGTGCCAGCAGTGTCAATGCGGGGGTAGACACCATATATTTT
TRBD2 TRBJ2-3 - TRBV9 CASSVADGLAGLSTDTQYF TGTGCCAGCAGCGTAGCTGATGGACTAGCGGGGCTAAGCACAGATACGCAGTATTTT
TRBD1 TRBJ2-5 - TRBV6-5 CASSFQQGRETQYF TGTGCCAGCAGTTTCCAACAGGGGCGGGAGACCCAGTACTTC
- TRBJ1-6 few TRBV5-1 CASSKGGTEDSPLHF TGCGCCAGCAGCAAGGGAGGGACCGAGGATTCACCCCTCCACTTT
TRBD1 TRBJ1-5 - TRBV6-6 CASSSPTGGDNQPQHF TGTGCCAGCAGTTCCCCGACAGGGGGGGACAATCAGCCCCAGCATTTT
TRBD1 TRBJ1-2 - TRBV18 CASSPPAGTGESNYGYTF TGTGCCAGCTCACCACCCGCCGGGACAGGGGAAAGTAACTATGGCTACACCTTC
- TRBJ2-2 - TRBV11-2 CASSLDQGYTGELFF TGTGCCAGCAGCTTAGATCAGGGGTACACCGGGGAGCTGTTTTTT
TRBD2 TRBJ2-1 - TRBV4-2 CASSQVGGGSYNEQFF TGTGCCAGCAGCCAAGTTGGCGGGGGGTCCTACAATGAGCAGTTCTTC
- TRBJ1-1 few TRBV7-3 CASSTSGGGGTEAFF TGTGCCAGCAGCACCAGCGGGGGCGGGGGTACTGAAGCTTTCTTT
- TRBJ2-5 - TRBV5-1 CASSLAPGSETQYF TGCGCCAGCAGCTTGGCTCCCGGGTCAGAGACCCAGTACTTC
TRBD1 TRBJ2-1 - TRBV6-6 CASSSRTGGVNEQFF TGTGCCAGCAGTTCCCGGACAGGGGGGGTCAATGAGCAGTTCTTC
TRBD2 TRBJ2-7 - TRBV2 CASSEARASGKYEQYF TGTGCCAGCAGTGAGGCGAGGGCTAGCGGGAAATACGAGCAGTACTTC
TRBD2 TRBJ2-4 - TRBV13 CASSPERLAGGIAKNIQYF TGTGCCAGCAGCCCAGAAAGACTAGCGGGAGGTATAGCCAAAAACATTCAGTACTTC
- TRBJ1-4 - TRBV7-4 CASSSTPFGGANEKLFF TGTGCCAGCAGCTCAACCCCCTTCGGGGGGGCTAATGAAAAACTGTTTTTT
TRBD1 TRBJ2-2 - TRBV18 CASSPLDREGGELFF TGTGCCAGCTCACCACTTGACAGGGAAGGCGGGGAGCTGTTTTTT
TRBD1 TRBJ1-3 - TRBV29-1 CSGTDRGGGNTIYF TGCAGCGGGACCGACAGGGGCGGTGGAAACACCATATATTTT
- TRBJ1-1 - TRBV28 CASSLASGGHTEAFF TGTGCCAGCAGTTTAGCCTCTGGGGGCCACACTGAAGCTTTCTTT
TRBD1 TRBJ2-7 - TRBV7-9 CASSRGQGAWEQYF TGTGCCAGCAGCCGGGGACAGGGGGCTTGGGAGCAGTACTTC
TRBD2 TRBJ2-1 - TRBV7-6 CASSRTSGGASKQFF TGTGCCAGCAGCCGGACTAGCGGGGGGGCTTCGAAGCAGTTCTTC
- TRBJ2-1 once TRBV2 CASSDLLAHNEQFF TGTGCCAGCAGTGACCTCCTAGCGCACAATGAGCAGTTCTTC
- TRBJ1-2 once TRBV19 CASSIETGHGYTF TGTGCCAGTAGTATAGAAACAGGGCACGGCTACACCTTC
- TRBJ2-2 few TRBV2 CASLTEVDTGELFF TGTGCCAGCCTCACGGAGGTGGACACCGGGGAGCTGTTTTTT
TRBD2 TRBJ2-3 - TRBV6-4 CASRGLAGGRDTQYF TGTGCCAGCAGAGGACTAGCGGGGGGCAGAGATACGCAGTATTTT
- TRBJ1-5 few TRBV6-1 CASSEQTGNQPQHF TGTGCCAGCAGTGAACAGACTGGCAATCAGCCCCAGCATTTT
TRBD1 TRBJ2-1 - TRBV5-5 CASSLFVQGAGPEQFF TGTGCCAGCAGCTTGTTCGTTCAGGGGGCTGGCCCTGAGCAGTTCTTC
- TRBJ1-1 few TRBV10-3 CAIGGRGGNTEAFF TGTGCCATCGGGGGTAGGGGAGGGAACACTGAAGCTTTCTTT
TRBD1 TRBJ2-7 few TRBV7-9 CASSLGTGEYNEQYF TGTGCCAGCAGCTTAGGGACAGGGGAATACAACGAGCAGTACTTC
TRBD1 TRBJ2-7 - TRBV7-9 CASSSTGGDRGREQYF TGTGCCAGCAGCAGCACGGGTGGGGACAGGGGGCGTGAGCAGTACTTC
TRBD2 TRBJ2-3 once TRBV4-2 CASSLTLAGDRTDTQYF TGTGCCAGCAGCCTTACCCTAGCGGGAGACCGGACAGATACGCAGTATTTT
TRBD1 TRBJ1-4 - TRBV5-1 CASSSDRATNEKLFF TGCGCCAGCAGCTCCGACAGGGCAACTAATGAAAAACTGTTTTTT
- TRBJ1-1 - TRBV7-7 CASSLIEYAEAFF TGTGCCAGCAGCTTAATAGAGTACGCGGAAGCTTTCTTT
- TRBJ1-2 - TRBV29-1 CSVEILPPINYGYTF TGCAGCGTTGAGATTCTACCTCCAATTAACTATGGCTACACCTTC
- TRBJ2-3 once TRBV29-1 CSAGGGFSTDTQYF TGCAGCGCCGGAGGGGGCTTTAGCACAGATACGCAGTATTTC
- TRBJ2-7 - TRBV28 CASSRHGLSYEQYF TGTGCCAGCAGCCGTCACGGACTATCCTACGAGCAGTACTTC
- TRBJ2-5 - TRBV5-1 CASSWTGGTEETQYF TGCGCCAGCAGCTGGACAGGCGGGACAGAAGAGACCCAGTACTTC
TRBD2 TRBJ2-1 - TRBV5-1 CASSLIAGGDNEQFF TGCGCCAGCAGCTTAATAGCGGGAGGGGACAATGAGCAGTTCTTC
- TRBJ2-7 - TRBV21-1 CASTRGHQQYF TGTGCCAGCACCCGAGGACACCAGCAGTACTTC
- TRBJ2-7 - TRBV2 CASRRGSSYEQYF TGTGCCAGCAGAAGGGGGAGCTCCTACGAGCAGTACTTC
- TRBJ2-7 few TRBV6-1 CASSEAGSPREQYF TGTGCCAGCAGTGAAGCGGGGTCGCCTCGGGAGCAGTATTTC
TRBD1 TRBJ2-2 few TRBV11-3 CASSLTGGDTGELFF TGTGCCAGCAGCTTGACAGGGGGAGACACCGGGGAGCTGTTTTTT
TRBD2 TRBJ2-1 - TRBV29-1 CSVAGLAGGYNEQFF TGCAGCGTCGCGGGACTAGCGGGAGGTTACAATGAGCAGTTCTTC
- TRBJ1-2 - TRBV9 CASSSRYGYTF TGTGCCAGCAGCTCCAGGTATGGCTACACCTTC
- TRBJ2-5 - TRBV18 CASSPSTNTETQYF TGTGCCAGCTCACCTTCAACTAATACGGAGACCCAGTACTTC
- TRBJ2-1 - TRBV7-9 CASSPRGSQGGQFF TGTGCCAGCAGCCCAAGGGGCAGTCAGGGGGGGCAGTTCTTC
- TRBJ2-1 - TRBV2 CASSEVSSRGQFF TGTGCCAGCAGTGAAGTTTCCTCACGGGGGCAGTTCTTC
- TRBJ2-2 - TRBV6-1 CATRGLANTGELFF TGTGCCACCCGGGGACTCGCGAACACCGGGGAGCTGTTTTTT
- TRBJ1-3 - TRBV6-6 CASSYSTAGNTIYF TGTGCCAGCAGTTACTCGACAGCTGGAAACACCATATATTTT
TRBD1 TRBJ2-3 - TRBV9 CASSAGTGADTQYF TGTGCCAGCAGCGCCGGGACAGGGGCGGATACGCAGTATTTT
- TRBJ1-1 - TRBV9 CASSVLGGDTEAFF TGTGCCAGCAGCGTACTCGGGGGGGACACTGAAGCTTTCTTT
TRBD1 TRBJ1-1 - TRBV7-3 CASSSRQGGNTEAFF TGTGCCAGCAGCTCTCGACAGGGTGGGAACACTGAAGCTTTCTTT
TRBD2 TRBJ2-1 - TRBV4-2 CASSQAPVWGGYNEQFF TGTGCCAGCAGCCAAGCCCCCGTTTGGGGGGGATACAATGAGCAGTTCTTC
- TRBJ1-2 - TRBV25-1 CASSEGRATPRTF TGTGCCAGCAGTGAGGGGAGGGCAACACCCCGCACCTTC
TRBD1 TRBJ2-7 - TRBV27 CASRGRTGGSDEQYF TGTGCCAGCAGAGGGCGGACAGGGGGAAGCGACGAGCAGTACTTC
TRBD1 TRBJ2-1 few TRBV28 CASSEGQGIRNEQFF TGTGCCAGCAGCGAGGGACAGGGGATTCGGAATGAGCAGTTCTTC
- TRBJ1-1 few TRBV25-1 CASSEYGAYTEAFF TGTGCCAGCAGTGAATATGGGGCCTACACTGAAGCTTTCTTT